This passage covers 11 T cell receptor beta chains from one sample sequenced in a study of radiotherapy plus CTLA-4 blockade in lung cancer. Generated by immunoSEQ multiplex PCR, the TCRdb table keeps only in-frame clones and is missing some. The top ten clones hold approximately 0.9% of a sample with 71,000 or so clones, around 87% of them seen once. Sequences were derived from peripheral blood, sampled from a patient treated with radiotherapy plus ipilimumab. These receptors were taken from a human donor with non-small cell lung cancer who had stable disease on radiotherapy plus ipilimumab.

This rearrangement joins TRBV20-1 to TRBJ1-2; perhaps TRBD1 as D (5 bases). Germline values: CDR1 DFQATT, CDR2 SNEGSKA (reference sequence). The CDR3 covers 11 residues. V was cut by 2 bases and J by 14 bases, with 15 bases left in between. The CDR3 spells CSARWRGVGTF. In DNA, the CDR3 is TGCAGTGCTAGATGGAGGGGAGTCGGGACCTTC.

The V call is TRBV19, the J call TRBJ2-1; 15 bases fit TRBD2. The CDR3 runs to 18 residues. J lost 7 bases, V lost 3 bases, and 10 bases had no gene match. Looked up from germline, CDR1 is LNHDA and CDR2 is SQIVND (reference sequence). The CDR3 DNA reads as TGTGCCAGTAGTATGAGGACTAGCGGGAGGGCCGTCCGAAATGAGCAGTTCTTC. Translation gives CASSMRTSGRAVRNEQFF.

This clone is a singleton in its sample. CDR3 DNA sequence: TGTGCCAGCAGTGATCTACCGGGACAGGGTTTACCCGAGACCCAGTACTTC. Protein sequence: CASSDLPGQGLPETQYF. The J gene is TRBJ2-5, the V gene TRBV6-1, with 9 bases aligning to TRBD1. Germline V gene lookup returns CDR1 MNHNS and CDR2 SASEGT. V trimming: 3 bases; J trimming: 5 bases; junction bases outside the gene matches: 13. CDR3 length: 17 residues.

The chain couples TRBV27 to TRBJ1-2; 10 positions match TRBD1. CDR1 MNHEY and CDR2 SMNVEV come from the germline V gene (reference sequence). The trim removed 5 bases at V and 5 bases at J, leaving 8 bases unmatched. This CDR3 is 15 amino acids long. Written as DNA, the CDR3 is TGTGCCAGCAGTAAACCGGGACAGGGGAAGTATGGCTACACCTTC. Protein: CASSKPGQGKYGYTF.

This clone was found once. CDR3 coding DNA: TGTGCCAGCAGTGATGGGGGGACAGGGGAGGAAATCGACGAGCAGTACTTC. The encoded protein is CASSDGGTGEEIDEQYF. The J gene is TRBJ2-7, the V gene TRBV9; 10 bases match TRBD1. The CDR3 runs 17 residues. V trimming: 5 bases; J trimming: 5 bases; junction bases outside the gene matches: 16. Germline CDR1 is SGDLS and CDR2 is YYNGEE.

This clone was detected only once. The chain combines TRBV27 with TRBJ2-3; D is possibly TRBD1 (5 bases). Trimming stripped 3 bases from V and 6 bases from J, with 13 bases between. The CDR3 is made up of 14 amino acids. Germline assignment: CDR1 MNHEY and CDR2 SMNVEV (reference sequence). The CDR3 bases are TGTGCCAGCAGTTTTCTGCTATCAGGGGATACGCAGTATTTT. Amino acids: CASSFLLSGDTQYF.

The chain couples TRBV27 to TRBJ1-6; no firm D call. Deletions cut 5 bases from V and 0 bases from J, with 2 bases between. CDR1 is MNHEY, CDR2 SMNVEV, per germline (reference sequence). This CDR3 comprises 13 residues. CDR3 sequence reads: CASSRSYNSPLHF. The CDR3 coding sequence is TGTGCCAGCAGTCGCTCCTATAATTCACCCCTCCACTTT.

V usage is TRBV7-9 and J usage is TRBJ2-1; D remains unclear. Germline CDR1 SEHNR, CDR2 FQNEAQ (reference sequence). V shed 3 bases and J shed 6 bases, with 6 bases lying between them. There are 12 residues in the CDR3. The CDR3 protein is CASSFKGNEQFF. DNA of the CDR3: TGTGCCAGCAGCTTCAAGGGCAATGAGCAGTTCTTC. Variable domain in full (rest from reference TRBV7-9 and TRBJ2-1): DTGVSQNPRHKITKRGQNVTFRCDPISEHNRLYWYRQTLGQGPEFLTYFQNEAQLEKSRLLSDRFSAERPKGSFSTLEIQRTEQGDSAMYLCASSFKGNEQFFGPGTRLTVL.

The chain employs TRBV5-1 and TRBJ2-5, with D possibly TRBD1 on 8 matching bases. The J call may be incorrect, as the DNA end agrees better with TRBJ2-7. Per the germline V gene, CDR1 is SGHRS and CDR2 is YFSETQ. This CDR3 is built from 15 residues. The CDR3 spells CASSSGGQGFHEQYF. The CDR3 bases are TGCGCCAGCAGTTCGGGAGGACAGGGCTTCCACGAGCAGTACTTC.

The J gene is TRBJ2-2, the V gene TRBV30; D ambiguous. There are 15 residues in the CDR3. The V end was cut by 8 bases, the J end by 2 bases, with 18 bases between. The germline V gene encodes CDR1 GTSNPN and CDR2 SVGIG (reference sequence). CDR3 amino acids: CAGSYATLNTGELFF. CDR3 DNA: TGTGCCGGATCTTACGCGACACTTAACACCGGGGAGCTGTTTTTT.

The chain combines TRBV7-2 with TRBJ2-5; 8 positions agree with TRBD1. The CDR3 is made up of 16 amino acids. After removal of 1 base from V and 4 bases from J, the junction contained 8 bases not matched to a gene. Per the germline V gene, CDR1 is SGHTA and CDR2 is FQGNSA. The CDR3 sequence is CASSLGTGINRETQYF. CDR3 DNA sequence: TGTGCCAGCAGCTTAGGGACAGGGATAAATCGAGAGACCCAGTACTTC.